The 30 T cell receptor beta chains presented below share a single source sample, sequenced in a study of cytomegalovirus exposure and HLA in healthy donors. Both 60 Vbeta primers and 13 Jbeta primers went into the PCR. Libraries were prepared by immunoSEQ multiplex PCR; TCRdb keeps only in-frame clonotypes and omits some of them. The data contain some 120,000 clones, roughly a tenth of them singletons. Sequences were obtained from PBMCs. The receptors were sampled from a man aged 30 to 39 in good health and CMV-seronegative.

The rearrangement links TRBV6-5 to TRBJ2-5; 7 bases line up with TRBD1. V lost 6 bases to trimming and J lost 2 bases; unmatched junction nucleotides: 6. This CDR3 has 14 amino acids. Germline V gene lookup returns CDR1 MNHEY and CDR2 SVGAGI. CDR3 region: CASSLGTDQETQYF. Written as DNA, the CDR3 is TGTGCCAGCAGCCTCGGGACAGATCAAGAGACCCAGTACTTC.

This clone was detected only a few times. This chain links TRBV28 with TRBJ1-5; D might be TRBD1 (5 bases). The germline V and J ends were trimmed by 6 bases and 2 bases, with 17 bases remaining between them. Germline CDR1 and CDR2: MDHEN and SYDVKM. The CDR3 loop spans 16 amino acids. CDR3 DNA sequence: TGTGCCAGCAGAACGGCGGGGCGGGTGGGCAATCAGCCCCAGCATTTT. This sequence encodes CASRTAGRVGNQPQHF.

This clone was observed a few times. The rearrangement uses TRBV28 and TRBJ2-3; TRBD2 agrees at 10 bases. The CDR3 consists of 16 residues. After removal of 5 bases from V and 1 base from J, the junction contained 6 bases not matched to a gene. Per germline, CDR1 MDHEN and CDR2 SYDVKM. CDR3 sequence: CASSLIAGGGTDTQYF. The CDR3 DNA follows: TGTGCCAGCAGTCTCATAGCGGGAGGAGGCACAGATACGCAGTATTTT.

A few counts support this clone. The chain has TRBV5-8 and TRBJ2-7, with a tentative D call TRBD1 (6 bases). This CDR3 is 15 amino acids long. V was cut by 3 bases and J by 4 bases, with 17 bases left in between. Germline CDR1 is SGHTS and CDR2 is YDEGEE. CDR3 in amino acids: CASSSGQGLFYEQYF. The CDR3 DNA sequence: TGTGCCAGCAGCTCGGGACAAGGGTTATTTTACGAGCAGTACTTC.

The chain has TRBV5-1 and TRBJ2-2; TRBD2 is a possible D gene (5 bases). V was clipped by 4 bases and J by 2 bases, with 9 bases between them. Germline-derived CDR1 and CDR2 are SGHRS and YFSETQ. This CDR3 has 14 residues. CDR3 DNA sequence: TGCGCCAGCAGCCCCGAGGGAAACACCGGGGAGCTGTTTTTT. Protein: CASSPEGNTGELFF.

The table lists this clone with a few counts. CDR3 DNA: TGTGCCTGGAGCAAGAGTAATGAGCAGTTCTTC. It encodes CAWSKSNEQFF. The genes are TRBV30 and TRBJ2-1; D unresolved. The CDR3 has 11 residues. CDR1 and CDR2 (germline): GTSNPN, SVGIG (reference sequence). With 3 bases removed from V and 7 bases from J, the gap between germline ends came to 7 bases.

The J gene is TRBJ1-1, the V gene TRBV28; D may be TRBD1 (5 bases). Trimming removed 6 bases at V and 4 bases at J, with 9 bases between. The CDR3 is 12 residues long. Germline V gene lookup returns CDR1 MDHEN and CDR2 SYDVKM. The CDR3 bases are TGTGCCAGCAGATTCCAGGGCACTGAAGCTTTCTTT. It codes for CASRFQGTEAFF.

This clone was observed a handful of times. The chain has TRBV2 and TRBJ2-5; D gene unclear. The CDR3 is 13 residues long. With 3 bases removed from V and 5 bases from J, the gap between germline ends came to 10 bases. Germline V gives CDR1 SNHLY, CDR2 FYNNEI. CDR3 nucleotides: TGTGCCAGCAGTGACCCAACGCGGGAGACCCAGTACTTC. Translated, it gives CASSDPTRETQYF.

This clone was counted only a few times. The V gene is TRBV10-1, the J gene TRBJ2-1; 9 bases are a match to TRBD1. From germline, CDR1 is WNHNN and CDR2 SYGVQD (reference sequence). The CDR3 consists of 13 residues. V shed 8 bases and J 5 bases; nucleotides not matched to a gene: 4. CDR3 sequence reads: CASSRDRDNEQFF. The CDR3 DNA follows: TGCGCCAGCTCCCGGGACAGGGACAATGAGCAGTTCTTC.

This clone occurred a few times. The chain employs TRBV30 and TRBJ2-7; no definite D call. This CDR3 region has 12 residues. Trimming left V 2 bases short and J 10 bases short, with 15 bases between. Germline CDR1 GTSNPN, CDR2 SVGIG (reference sequence). CDR3 amino acids: CAWSFFPGPQYF. The CDR3 DNA sequence: TGTGCCTGGAGTTTTTTCCCCGGTCCCCAGTACTTC.

This clone was found a few times. V and J are TRBV18 and TRBJ2-7; TRBD1 matches at 7 bases. The CDR3 length is 14 residues. Germline V gene sequence: CDR1 KGHSH, CDR2 LQKENI. The V and J ends lost 2 bases and 6 bases, in that order; junction bases with no gene match: 7. The CDR3 DNA reads as TGTGCCAGCTCACCATTAGAGGGGGCAGGCGAGCAGTACTTC. Its translation: CASSPLEGAGEQYF.

The sample holds a few counts of this clone. This chain links TRBV28 with TRBJ1-4; TRBD1 matches 9 bases. The trim removed 5 bases at V and 6 bases at J, leaving 7 bases unmatched. CDR3 length: 15 residues. The germline V gene encodes CDR1 MDHEN and CDR2 SYDVKM. The CDR3 is CASSNNRGQYEKLFF. CDR3 bases: TGTGCCAGCAGTAACAACAGGGGGCAATATGAAAAACTGTTTTTT.

The rearrangement uses TRBV30 and TRBJ1-1; D is unresolved. Germline V gene lookup returns CDR1 GTSNPN and CDR2 SVGIG (reference sequence). The CDR3 has 13 amino acids. The ends were cut back, 5 bases at V and 6 bases at J, with 16 bases in the middle. CDR3 region: CAWGKGSSAEAFF. CDR3 coding DNA: TGTGCCTGGGGGAAAGGGAGTTCGGCTGAAGCTTTCTTT.

The chain joins TRBV5-1 to TRBJ2-7; the match to TRBD1 covers 8 bases. V lost 1 base and J lost 4; bases outside the gene matches: 10. The V gene's germline CDR1 is SGHRS and CDR2 YFSETQ. CDR3 length equals 16 residues. The DNA of the CDR3 is TGCGCCAGCAGCTTGTCGACAGGGGCAGGAAGTTACGAGCAGTACTTC. Translated: CASSLSTGAGSYEQYF.

This clone was seen only a few times. The chain carries TRBV5-6 and TRBJ1-1; D remains ambiguous. The CDR3 is 13 amino acids. Per the germline V gene, CDR1 is SGHDT and CDR2 is YYEEEE. Trimming removed 4 bases from V and 3 bases from J, with 10 bases in between. CDR3 protein: CASSEAADTEAFF. CDR3 sequence (DNA): TGTGCCAGCAGCGAAGCCGCGGACACTGAAGCTTTCTTT.

The table lists this clone with a few counts. The rearrangement uses TRBV15 and TRBJ1-2; the D gene is possibly TRBD1 (6 bases). Germline CDR1 LNHNV, CDR2 YYDKDF (reference sequence). The CDR3 contains 15 residues. V gave up 0 bases and J gave up 7 bases, with 15 bases separating them. DNA of the CDR3: TGTGCCACCAGCAGAGATCTAAAACAGGGCGCTGGCTACACCTTC. Amino acids: CATSRDLKQGAGYTF.

This clone showed up just a few times. The chain employs TRBV7-3 and TRBJ2-1, with 11 bases fitting TRBD2. V dropped 5 bases and J dropped 13; count of bases not matched to a gene: 7. Germline-derived CDR1 and CDR2 are SGHTA and FQGTGA. The CDR3 is made up of 13 amino acids. CDR3 in DNA: TGTGCCAGCAGCACGGGACTAGCGGAGCGACAGTTCTTC. This codes for CASSTGLAERQFF.

The chain couples TRBV7-8 to TRBJ2-7; weak D call: TRBD1 (5 bases). The length of the CDR3 is 14 residues. The V and J ends lost 7 bases and 3 bases respectively, with 16 bases between them. CDR1 is SGHVS and CDR2 is FQNEAQ in the germline V gene. As DNA, the CDR3 is TGTGCCAGCACTTCCCCCCGCAGGGTCTACGAGCAGTACTTC. It yields the protein CASTSPRRVYEQYF.

V usage is TRBV6-1 and J usage is TRBJ1-5; D unresolved. The V end was cut by 6 bases, the J end by 1 base, with 13 bases between. This CDR3 region has 15 residues. Germline assignment: CDR1 MNHNS and CDR2 SASEGT. The CDR3 spells CASRFEERSNQPQHF. In DNA, the CDR3 is TGTGCCAGCAGGTTCGAGGAGAGGAGCAATCAGCCCCAGCATTTT.

The table lists this clone with a few counts. The chain couples TRBV6-5 to TRBJ1-1, with a weak D call TRBD1 (5 bases). Per the germline V gene, CDR1 is MNHEY and CDR2 is SVGAGI. The CDR3 spans 13 residues. Trimming took off 4 bases at V and 1 base at J, with 7 bases between the two ends. The CDR3 loop is CASSFDRNTEAFF. In DNA form, the CDR3 reads TGTGCCAGCAGTTTCGACAGGAACACTGAAGCTTTCTTT.

This clone has more than one count but fewer than ten. The J gene is TRBJ2-5, the V gene TRBV10-2; perhaps TRBD2 as D (6 bases). The J call is in doubt because the DNA end fits TRBJ2-7 better. This CDR3 comprises 11 residues. Germline CDR1 WSHSY, CDR2 SAAADI. The DNA for the CDR3 is TGCGCCAGCAGCGGGGGTTCCGAGCAGTACTTC. This translates into CASSGGSEQYF.

This chain joins TRBV4-1 and TRBJ2-7; 14 bases are a match to TRBD2. V was pared by 0 bases and J by 0 bases, with 10 bases of the junction left unmatched. The CDR3 length is 20 residues. The germline CDR1 and CDR2 sequences are MGHRA and YSYEKL. CDR3 region: CASSQERRTSGRTSSYEQYF. CDR3 nucleotides: TGCGCCAGCAGCCAAGAACGGCGGACTAGCGGGAGGACCAGCTCCTACGAGCAGTACTTC.

The genes are TRBV29-1 and TRBJ2-1, with 10 nucleotides matching TRBD2. J gave up 6 bases and V 4 bases, and 3 bases lay outside the gene matches. Germline assignment: CDR1 SQVTM and CDR2 ANQGSEA. This CDR3 is built from 13 residues. The DNA for the CDR3 is TGCAGCGTTGTCAGCGGGAGGGCCAATGAGCAGTTCTTC. It is translated as CSVVSGRANEQFF.

The chain couples TRBV6-4 to TRBJ2-3; 11 bases map to TRBD2. CDR3 length: 15 amino acids. Germline lookup yields CDR1 MRHNA and CDR2 SNTAGT. J was trimmed by 4 bases and V by 2 bases; bases with no gene match: 2. The CDR3 sequence: CASSDLAGGPDTQYF. As DNA, the CDR3 is TGTGCCAGCAGTGACCTAGCGGGGGGCCCAGATACGCAGTATTTT.

The chain is built from TRBV5-5 and TRBJ2-1; weak D call: TRBD2 (6 bases). From germline, CDR1 is SGHKS and CDR2 YYEKEE (reference sequence). V dropped 4 bases and J dropped 4 bases, with 15 bases sitting between them. CDR3 size: 15 residues. CDR3 bases: TGTGCCAGCAGCCCCGGGAGTATTATGTACAATGAGCAGTTCTTC. Amino acids: CASSPGSIMYNEQFF.

This clone occurred a few times. The chain carries TRBV14 and TRBJ2-6, with a tentative D call TRBD1 (5 bases). The CDR3 runs 16 residues. V shed 4 bases and J shed 4 bases, with 14 bases lying between them. Germline assignment: CDR1 SGHDN and CDR2 FVKESK. CDR3 nucleotide sequence: TGTGCCAGCAGCCGCCTATCAGGGTTCGGGGCCAACGTCCTGACTTTC. This translates into CASSRLSGFGANVLTF.

This clone came up a few times. V is TRBV20-1 and J is TRBJ2-5, with D possibly matching TRBD2 (5 bases). TRBJ2-7 matches the DNA end more closely, so the J call is doubtful. From germline, CDR1 is DFQATT and CDR2 SNEGSKA (reference sequence). This CDR3 is 11 amino acids long. The CDR3 DNA reads as TGCAGTGCTGGGGAGAGCTACGAGCAGTACTTC. Residues: CSAGESYEQYF.

This clone was picked up a small number of times. The chain has TRBV6-1 and TRBJ2-7; 9 bases match TRBD2. The CDR3 sequence is 13 residues long. Germline CDR1 reads MNHNS; CDR2 reads SASEGT. Trimming took 8 bases from V and 3 from J; bases not matched to a gene: 5. The CDR3 is CASSLAGNYEQYF. The CDR3 DNA reads as TGTGCCAGCTCCCTAGCGGGAAACTACGAGCAGTACTTC.

As DNA, the CDR3 is TGTGCCAGCAGGGGGACAGGGTCTCATCAGCCCCAGCATTTT. Translated, it gives CASRGTGSHQPQHF. V is TRBV27 and J is TRBJ1-5, with TRBD1 matching over 9 bases. This CDR3 is built from 14 residues. J was trimmed by 5 bases and V by 6 bases; bases with no gene match: 5. Looked up from germline, CDR1 is MNHEY and CDR2 is SMNVEV (reference sequence).

This clone was recorded a few times. The V and J genes are TRBV6-5 and TRBJ1-1; 8 nucleotides line up with TRBD1. Trimming took 7 bases from V and 4 from J; bases not matched to a gene: 8. The germline CDR1 and CDR2 sequences are MNHEY and SVGAGI. CDR3 length: 14 residues. Here the CDR3 DNA reads TGTGCCAGCAACAAGATACAGGGGGTCACTGAAGCTTTCTTT. It codes for CASNKIQGVTEAFF.